The entry that follows covers one T cell receptor beta chain sequence. The data originate from a study of blood T cell repertoires in COVID-19. V lost 5 bases and J lost 8, with 9 bases in between. The CDR3 covers 10 residues. The germline V gene encodes CDR1 DFQATT and CDR2 SNEGSKA (reference sequence). Produced via immunoSEQ multiplex PCR; TCRdb's table is partial and in-frame only. The data show 250,000 to 350,000 clones, around 89% seen once. The chain combines TRBV20-1 with TRBJ1-1; D is uncertain. This receptor was identified in a woman under 30 who had recovered from COVID-19. What was sequenced was PBMCs or T cells enriched from blood (not recorded which). In DNA, the CDR3 is TGCAGTGCTTGGCTGGTGGAAGCTTTCTTT. Translated: CSAWLVEAFF.